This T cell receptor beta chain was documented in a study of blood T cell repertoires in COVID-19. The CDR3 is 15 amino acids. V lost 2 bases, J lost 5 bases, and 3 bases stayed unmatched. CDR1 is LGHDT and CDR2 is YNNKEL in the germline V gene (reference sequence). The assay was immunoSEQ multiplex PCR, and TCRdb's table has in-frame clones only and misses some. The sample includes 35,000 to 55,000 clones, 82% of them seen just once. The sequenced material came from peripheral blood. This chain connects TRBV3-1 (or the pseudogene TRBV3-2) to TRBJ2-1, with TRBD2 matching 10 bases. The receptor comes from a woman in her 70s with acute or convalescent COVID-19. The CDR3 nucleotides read TGTGCCAGCAGCCAACGAGCGGGAGGGAACAATGAGCAGTTCTTC. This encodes CASSQRAGGNNEQFF.